One sample yielded the 5 T cell receptor beta chains listed below, sequenced in a study of cytomegalovirus exposure and HLA in healthy donors. Use of 60 Vbeta and 13 Jbeta primers characterized the PCR. Method: immunoSEQ multiplex PCR; TCRdb's copy keeps in-frame clones and lacks some. This sample has about 160,000 clones, with around 79% found just once. Sample: PBMCs. Receptor source: a woman aged 50 to 60 in good health and CMV-seropositive.

The chain recombines TRBV5-1 with TRBJ1-6, with D maybe TRBD1 (6 bases). The V gene's germline CDR1 is SGHRS and CDR2 YFSETQ. CDR3 length: 14 residues. Trimming cost V 4 bases and J 6 bases, with 11 bases left between them. CDR3 in amino acids: CASSPQGSNSPLHF. The CDR3, as DNA: TGCGCCAGCAGCCCACAGGGTAGTAATTCACCCCTCCACTTT.

The genes are TRBV4-3 and TRBJ1-3, with D unresolved. The V end was cut by 5 bases, the J end by 1 base, with 6 bases between. The germline gives CDR1 LGHNA, CDR2 YSLEER. The CDR3 is 13 amino acids. In nucleotides, the CDR3 is TGCGCCAGCAGCAAGCCTTCTGGAAACACCATATATTTT. Its translation: CASSKPSGNTIYF.

The chain carries TRBV6-5 and TRBJ2-7, with a weak D call TRBD1 (5 bases). The CDR3 totals 13 residues. CDR1 MNHEY and CDR2 SVGAGI come from the germline V gene. Trimming left V 5 bases short and J 3 bases short, with 11 bases between. The CDR3 spells CASSNQGNYEQYF. DNA for the CDR3: TGTGCCAGCAGTAACCAGGGAAACTACGAGCAGTACTTC.

In its sample, this clone was seen once. The rearrangement uses TRBV10-2 and TRBJ1-5; weak D call: TRBD1 (6 bases). Trimming took off 2 bases at V and 7 bases at J, with 12 bases between the two ends. The CDR3 consists of 14 residues. CDR1 WSHSY and CDR2 SAAADI come from the germline V gene. The CDR3 coding sequence is TGCGCCAGCAGTGAGAGGACAGCCGGGCAGCCCCAGCATTTT. Encoded protein: CASSERTAGQPQHF.

The chain links TRBV4-1 to TRBJ1-1; 9 bases align to TRBD1. V lost 4 bases and J lost 10; bases outside the gene matches: 4. Germline values: CDR1 MGHRA, CDR2 YSYEKL. The CDR3 is made up of 12 amino acids. The CDR3 nucleotides are TGCGCCAGCAGCCGCGGACAGGGGCCAGCTTTCTTT. It codes for CASSRGQGPAFF.